This T cell receptor beta chain is from a study of cytomegalovirus exposure and HLA in healthy donors (dated by TCRdb to between 2016 and 2019). With regard to the full study: In an earlier analysis of approximately 500 of the donors, roughly 300 Gb of sequence data and 117 million unique TCR beta sequences from 180 million or so T cells were reported. An early release covering just under 650 HLA-typed donors comprised about 300 gigabases of sequencing data and 85 million to 100 million unique TCR sequences. Among the roughly 400 genotyped donors, around 79% belonged to the genetic ancestry cluster associated with self-reported Caucasian donors. The aim of the study was to test whether cataloging public T cell receptors could identify signatures of past pathogen exposure. The study profiled the T cell repertoires of under 700 subjects by immunosequencing and related them to cytomegalovirus serostatus. In addition to the first cohort of hundreds of subjects, a separate validation cohort of 100 to 150 different subjects was used. High-throughput TCR immunosequencing, statistical association of individual TCRs with disease status, and machine learning were combined to predict cytomegalovirus infection status. A later analysis re-analyzed previously published TCR beta repertoires from approximately 670 donors and added high-resolution HLA genotyping to study TCR occurrence patterns. The later analysis used no new phenotypic data to find candidate immune exposures, relying instead on TCR beta sequences and their occurrence across donors. An earlier analysis of fewer than 700 of the donors applied high-throughput TCR beta sequencing to assess whether each TCR beta V gene segment acted as functional or pseudogenic. Donor age, sex, ethnicity and CMV serostatus were compiled alongside the repertoire data. Genome-wide SNP genotypes for about three fifths of the roughly 700 donors were used in a later genetic analysis, which treated that subset as a discovery cohort. Every repertoire in the discovery cohort had been generated on one and the same sequencing platform. Class I and class II HLA loci were covered by the typing at four-digit resolution. The number of typed donors differed by locus: 629-630 for A, B, C, DRB1 and DQB1; some 540 for DQA1; 600 to 610 for DPA1; and approximately 450 for DPB1. Roughly five DR-DQ haplotypes were handled as single units for association and clustering, since linkage in the cohort was strong. Among around 400 genotyped donors of the cohort, an average of about 220,000 unique TCR beta nucleotide sequences was sequenced per donor, of which about 19% were non-productive. Points the paper makes about the study in general: Assigning TCR associations to individual alleles was difficult when HLA alleles, especially DR and DQ, strongly co-occurred. According to the authors, the approach could potentially be generalized to other disease states and immunological phenotypes. Presence/absence analyses assumed roughly uniform sequencing depth across donors, an assumption that may not hold. A later genetic analysis associated a missense DCLRE1C variant with V-gene and J-gene trimming of TCR beta chains, and an independent cohort replicated the association. Specific HLA alleles were associated with 15,000 to 20,000 TCR beta sequences at a false discovery rate of 0.05 in a later analysis. While some public TCRs were present in many individuals, most TCR sequences turned up only very rarely across donors. Three of the identified cytomegalovirus-associated TCR beta chains were confirmed in vitro to be specific for cytomegalovirus antigens. A cluster of highly shared sequence variants was judged likely to represent a technical artifact of the sequencing pipeline. In a later genetic analysis, fewer N-insertions in productive TCRs were reported among donors in an Asian-associated ancestry cluster than the roughly 640-donor mean. Because counts were too low, approximately 15 rarely observed V segments, including chromosome 9 orphons, were excluded from the earlier analysis of a few hundred of the donors. In a later analysis, several top co-occurrence clusters were reported to appear linked to parvovirus B19, influenza, CMV and Epstein-Barr virus. A total of about 150 TCR beta chains were listed by the study as associated with cytomegalovirus. Cytomegalovirus status was reported to be diagnosed by the classifier with high specificity and sensitivity in both the original and validation cohorts. The only immune exposure information available for the cohort was CMV serostatus. The cohort was sequenced for TCR beta chains only, and without alpha or paired-chain data the features that could be detected were limited. The 87-base-pair reads could not distinguish some IMGT-functional V segments, including TRBV6-2 and TRBV6-3, so those segments were excluded. A later analysis found that TCR association rates varied across HLA loci, with DRB1 alleles showing the most associated TCRs and HLA-C alleles the fewest. Because HLA typing was unavailable for some donors at each locus, only the typed subset was used in association tests. Correlated functional status among segregating V segments might be attributable to linkage disequilibrium, but an unknown experimental factor could not be ruled out. A later analysis found that most CMV-associated TCR beta chains appeared HLA-restricted, with HLA associations seemingly driven largely by CMV exposure. Broadly in line with IMGT annotations, most TCR beta V segments showed up in productive rearrangements about 87% or about 30% of the time in an earlier analysis of several hundred of the donors. A later analysis found that HLA-associated TCR beta chains were more clonally expanded and had lower generation probabilities than equally common non-associated chains. A further reported finding was that TCR beta sequences accurately predicted the HLA-A and HLA-B alleles for most subjects in the first cohort.

In total, just over 650 healthy bone marrow donors made up the cohort. At the time of sampling, all cohort members were nominally healthy, though unrecorded immune exposures were likely present. The donor was CMV seropositive and belonged to the group of over 250 seropositive cohort members. A peripheral blood sample was provided by each donor, and peripheral blood mononuclear cells were used for TCR beta sequencing. Genomic DNA extraction from the blood cell samples was performed with the Qiagen DNeasy Blood Extraction Kit. CDR1 and CDR2 are drawn from the germline V gene: SGHTA, FQGNSA. Reading from cysteine to phenylalanine, the CDR3 counts 19 amino acids. The sequence is cut down to CDR3 DNA, 57 bases in frame from base 1. From V the trimming removes 8 bases and from J it removes 5 bases, while the gene matches leave 21 bases of the junction unaccounted for. This clone was seen once. It lacks a known antigen. It has no much larger one-base neighbor in the sample; base qualities were not kept.

Library construction relied on the immunoSEQ multiplex PCR assay. For the multiplex PCR, a mixture combining 60 forward primers for TCR Vbeta segments and 13 reverse primers for TCR Jbeta segments was used. The CDR3 region of rearranged TCR beta genes was amplified from genomic DNA with a multiplex PCR assay. The Illumina HiSeq System was used to sequence the amplified TCR beta libraries as 87-base-pair reads. The paper's processing steps were these. Across the 670 or so repertoires, a later analysis counted 60 million to 90 million unique TCR beta chains, 9 million to 14 million of which were shared by at least two donors. Raw reads were error-corrected and collapsed into unique sequences by a nearest-neighbor algorithm in which closely related sequences were merged to remove PCR and sequencing errors. V, D and J gene segments were assigned by aligning CDR3 sequences to IMGT reference sequences. For a sequence to be retained, a match of at least six nucleotides was required to both a V gene segment and a J gene segment. Rearrangements were called productive when the CDR3 lacked stop codons and stayed in frame with V and J; all others were non-productive. CDR3 was defined by IMGT convention, running from the second conserved V-encoded cysteine to the conserved J-encoded phenylalanine. Sequences without an unambiguous match to a single V gene segment were excluded from the earlier analysis of 450 to 750 of the donors. An earlier analysis of a few hundred of the donors classified V segments as functional when productive rearrangements were above 56.7% and as segregating when the standard deviation between donors was above 5%. A statistical classification framework was built for diagnosing cytomegalovirus status from the catalog of TCR beta chain sequences. A later analysis assigned V and J genes by comparing TCR nucleotide sequences with IMGT/GENE-DB human TR gene sequences. The TCRdist pipeline was used in a later analysis to assign CDR3 sequences and most-parsimonious VDJ recombination scenarios. In a later analysis, each TCR beta chain was defined by its CDR3 amino acid sequence together with its V-gene family, and reads without a unique V-gene family were excluded. In a later analysis, 550 to 650 highly shared, low-generation-probability nucleotide sequences were removed to address suspected cross-contamination and a sequencing artifact. In a later analysis, a clonal expansion index for each public chain was calculated from normalized within-repertoire ranks of inferred template counts. A later analysis computed generation probabilities with a VDJ recombination model fitted to out-of-frame rearrangements, and checked the results against IGoR. Hypergeometric tests were used in a later analysis to score TCR-TCR, TCR-HLA and TCR-CMV co-occurrence, with a repertoire-size bias correction applied to the TCR pairs. A later analysis estimated false discovery rates by permuting HLA or CMV assignments 20 times. In a later analysis, co-occurring TCRs were grouped using DBSCAN, and TCRdist sequence similarity was added for clustering within HLA-allele-positive subsets. Repertoires with fewer than 30,000 or more than 120,000 public chains were left out of co-occurrence clustering, as were about 5 repertoires with anomalous nucleotide sharing. The table comes from immuneACCESS by way of TCRdb, which keeps in-frame sequences with V and J called. Part of the clones is missing from these tables; in studies checked, under half for an unresolved V gene and the rest for unknown reasons. V and J calls and clone size come straight from that table; D and trimming were deduced from the DNA. Present in this sample are 90,000 to 110,000 clones, over 65% of which were seen just once. The ten most abundant clones make up around 8.8% of the sample.

This sequence was found in a man aged 40-55 years in good health and CMV-seropositive. The rearrangement joined TRBV7-2 to TRBJ2-3; TRBD2 lines up with 11 middle nucleotides. The sample taken for sequencing was PBMCs. The nucleotide sequence is given as TGTGCCAGCCCGTTCGAGACTAGCGGGGCGAGGAAAGAGCTAGATACGCAGTATTTT. This sequence encodes CASPFETSGARKELDTQYF.